The 24 T cell receptor beta chains reported below all come from one sample, sequenced in a study of PD-1 blockade in classical Hodgkin lymphoma. Indicated time point: cycle 4 day 1 (C4D1), after more than five weeks of nivolumab. Autologous stem cell transplantation was followed by relapse in every patient, and brentuximab vedotin exposure varied. Researchers pulled CD8+ T cells out of thawed PBMCs using magnetic negative selection. Profiling relied on immunoSEQ multiplex PCR, and the TCRdb table lists in-frame clones only, not all of them. Of more than 12,000 clones listed, under 90% were seen once; the top ten hold roughly 18%. The sequenced sample was CD8+ T cells from blood, obtained before the fourth cycle of nivolumab. The origin of the receptors is a human donor with classical Hodgkin lymphoma.

The chain is built from TRBV7-9 and TRBJ2-1; 11 bases are a match to TRBD2. Trimming took 1 base from V and 6 from J; bases not matched to a gene: 8. CDR3 length: 17 residues. Germline V lookup: CDR1 SEHNR, CDR2 FQNEAQ (reference sequence). The CDR3 DNA is TGTGCCAGCAGCTTAGTGGTGAAGACTAGCGGGGCCAATGAGCAGTTCTTC. Translated, it gives CASSLVVKTSGANEQFF. The full variable domain, rest sourced from reference TRBV7-9 and TRBJ2-1, is DTGVSQNPRHKITKRGQNVTFRCDPISEHNRLYWYRQTLGQGPEFLTYFQNEAQLEKSRLLSDRFSAERPKGSFSTLEIQRTEQGDSAMYLCASSLVVKTSGANEQFFGPGTRLTVL.

This chain links TRBV30 with TRBJ2-5; TRBD2 aligns across 12 bases. The V gene end was trimmed by 3 bases and the J gene end by 2 bases; junction bases not matched to a gene: 7. The CDR3 has 16 residues. Germline V lookup: CDR1 GTSNPN, CDR2 SVGIG (reference sequence). CDR3 loop: CAWSEGTSGRQETQYF. The CDR3 coding sequence is TGTGCCTGGAGCGAGGGGACTAGCGGGCGACAAGAGACCCAGTACTTC.

V is TRBV7-8 and J is TRBJ2-2, with TRBD2 identical over 7 bases. Germline V gives CDR1 SGHVS, CDR2 FQNEAQ. The CDR3 is 15 amino acids. After removal of 5 bases from V and 2 bases from J, the junction contained 5 bases not matched to a gene. CDR3 residues: CASSGRDTNTGELFF. CDR3 DNA sequence: TGTGCCAGCAGCGGGAGGGATACTAACACCGGGGAGCTGTTTTTT.

The chain employs TRBV4-1 and TRBJ2-1; TRBD2 matches at 7 bases. The germline V gene has CDR1 MGHRA and CDR2 YSYEKL. Trimming at V came to 4 bases and at J to 2 bases, leaving 8 bases not matched to a gene. There are 16 residues in the CDR3. The CDR3 region is CASSPHLAETYNEQFF. As DNA, the CDR3 is TGCGCCAGCAGCCCTCATCTAGCGGAGACCTACAATGAGCAGTTCTTC.

The chain has TRBV19 and TRBJ1-1; TRBD1 matches 7 bases. The CDR3 has 15 amino acids. Trimming cost V 3 bases and J 2 bases; bases outside gene matches: 6. CDR1 is LNHDA and CDR2 is SQIVND in the germline V gene (reference sequence). The CDR3 nucleotides are TGTGCCAGTAGTATGCCGGGACAGCTTAACACTGAAGCTTTCTTT. Translated, it gives CASSMPGQLNTEAFF.

This chain connects TRBV28 to TRBJ2-1; tentatively, D is TRBD2 (5 bases). V lost 3 bases and J lost 5, with 8 bases in between. The CDR3 extends over 13 amino acids. Germline CDR1 and CDR2: MDHEN and SYDVKM. The CDR3 DNA is TGTGCCAGCAGTTTCGACGGGGACAATGAGCAGTTCTTC. This translates into CASSFDGDNEQFF.

The chain links TRBV14 to TRBJ2-3, with 9 positions matching TRBD2. Trimming took 4 bases from V and 4 from J; bases not matched to a gene: 9. From germline, CDR1 is SGHDN and CDR2 FVKESK. This CDR3 spans 16 amino acids. The CDR3: CASSPPGSGSADTQYF. As DNA, the CDR3 is TGTGCCAGCAGCCCCCCAGGTAGCGGGAGCGCAGATACGCAGTATTTT. Full variable domain (missing parts from reference TRBV14 and TRBJ2-3): EAGVTQFPSHSVIEKGQTVTLRCDPISGHDNLYWYRRVMGKEIKFLLHFVKESKQDESGMPNNRFLAERTGGTYSTLKVQPAELEDSGVYFCASSPPGSGSADTQYFGPGTRLTVL.

By proportion, this clone is medium-sized (0.01 to 0.1%). This sequence joins TRBV19 and TRBJ1-5; D may be TRBD1 (6 bases). Looked up from germline, CDR1 is LNHDA and CDR2 is SQIVND (reference sequence). The CDR3 is made up of 15 amino acids. Trimming stripped 6 bases from V and 0 bases from J, with 12 bases between. The CDR3, as DNA: TGTGCCAGTAGCCGGGACACCTATAGCAATCAGCCCCAGCATTTT. This codes for CASSRDTYSNQPQHF.

This clone was observed once. The V and J genes are TRBV30 and TRBJ2-1; a possible D gene is TRBD2 (6 bases). The CDR3 length is 15 residues. Trimming removed 2 bases at V and 2 bases at J, with 13 bases between. The germline V gene encodes CDR1 GTSNPN and CDR2 SVGIG (reference sequence). Written as DNA, the CDR3 is TGTGCCTGGAGTTGGTCTAGCGCCCCCTACAATGAGCAGTTCTTC. This sequence encodes CAWSWSSAPYNEQFF.

This chain joins TRBV19 and TRBJ1-4, with D unresolved. The V gene's germline CDR1 is LNHDA and CDR2 SQIVND (reference sequence). This CDR3 comprises 15 residues. V was shortened by 8 bases and J by 8 bases, with 21 bases between the two germline ends. The DNA of the CDR3 is TGTGCCAGTTCGGACCGAGGACGCCGTTCGGAAAAACTGTTTTTT. Its protein product is CASSDRGRRSEKLFF.

The V gene is TRBV9, the J gene TRBJ2-2; D may be TRBD2 (6 bases). Between the trimmed V and J ends, which lost 0 bases and 6 bases, there was a span of 9 bases. In germline, CDR1 is SGDLS, CDR2 YYNGEE. The CDR3 runs to 14 residues. Written as DNA, the CDR3 is TGTGCCAGCAGCGTAGAGGACTATCCCGGGGAGCTGTTTTTT. Translated: CASSVEDYPGELFF. Full variable domain (remainder filled in from reference TRBV9 and TRBJ2-2): DSGVTQTPKHLITATGQRVTLRCSPRSGDLSVYWYQQSLDQGLQFLIQYYNGEERAKGNILERFSAQQFPDLHSELNLSSLELGDSALYFCASSVEDYPGELFFGEGSRLTVL.

The chain recombines TRBV10-3 with TRBJ2-1; the D is unclear. CDR3 length: 15 amino acids. V lost 4 bases to trimming and J lost 4 bases, with 14 bases between them. The V gene's germline CDR1 is ENHRY and CDR2 SYGVKD. The CDR3 DNA follows: TGTGCCATCAGTGTGACCATTTTTGCGTACAATGAGCAGTTCTTC. Translation gives CAISVTIFAYNEQFF.

This clone was detected only a few times. One end of the junction is discordant with germline, which a read error may explain. The chain uses TRBV7-7 and TRBJ2-1, with a weak D call TRBD1 (6 bases). In germline, CDR1 is SSHAT, CDR2 FNYEAQ (reference sequence). This CDR3 has 18 residues. The CDR3 nucleotides are TGTGCTAGCAGCCCCTCGCCCCCGCACAGGACAGACTACAATGAGCAGTTCTTC. Translated, it gives CASSPSPPHRTDYNEQFF.

The gene calls are TRBV7-9 and TRBJ2-7, with D perhaps matching TRBD1 or TRBD2 (5 bases each). Germline values: CDR1 SEHNR, CDR2 FQNEAQ (reference sequence). The CDR3 sequence is 13 residues long. Trimming took 5 bases from V and 4 from J, leaving 12 bases between them. CDR3 DNA: TGTGCCAGCAGCCCCGGGGCTCGTTACGAGCAGTACTTC. Translation: CASSPGARYEQYF.

This rearrangement joins TRBV27 to TRBJ2-7; TRBD1 aligns across 10 bases. V was pared by 8 bases and J by 2 bases, with 3 bases of the junction left unmatched. From germline, CDR1 is MNHEY and CDR2 SMNVEV (reference sequence). The CDR3 length is 13 residues. The CDR3 coding sequence is TGTGCCAGCTCCGGACAGGGGGCCTACGAGCAGTACTTC. It codes for CASSGQGAYEQYF.

V usage is TRBV27 and J usage is TRBJ2-7; D possibly corresponds to TRBD1 (5 bases). This CDR3 region has 16 residues. Trimming stripped 3 bases from V and 4 bases from J, with 19 bases between. CDR1 and CDR2 from the germline V gene are MNHEY and SMNVEV (reference sequence). Written as DNA, the CDR3 is TGTGCCAGCAGTTTTACCACCACGGTTCCAGGGTACGAGCAGTACTTC. Residues: CASSFTTTVPGYEQYF.

V usage is TRBV5-1 and J usage is TRBJ2-2; D gene uncertain. The V end lost 0 bases, the J end lost 2 bases, and 17 bases lay between the germline ends. The germline CDR1 and CDR2 sequences are SGHRS and YFSETQ. The CDR3 covers 18 residues. CDR3 coding DNA: TGCGCCAGCAGCTTGGTGGAAAAGGAGACGCTTAACACCGGGGAGCTGTTTTTT. It specifies CASSLVEKETLNTGELFF. Based on the CDR3 plus reference TRBV5-1 and TRBJ2-2, the full variable domain is KAGVTQTPRYLIKTRGQQVTLSCSPISGHRSVSWYQQTPGQGLQFLFEYFSETQRNKGNFPGRFSGRQFSNSRSEMNVSTLELGDSALYLCASSLVEKETLNTGELFFGEGSRLTVL.

This rearrangement joins TRBV4-1 to TRBJ1-2; 7 bases align to TRBD1. Trimming took 3 bases from V and 3 from J; bases not matched to a gene: 7. This CDR3 is 15 amino acids long. Germline lookup yields CDR1 MGHRA and CDR2 YSYEKL. For the CDR3, the DNA is TGCGCCAGCAGCCAGGAAACAGGGGCTCACTATGGCTACACCTTC. Translating it yields CASSQETGAHYGYTF.

The gene calls are TRBV4-1 and TRBJ1-5; 9 positions match TRBD1. This CDR3 has 15 amino acids. V was pared by 2 bases and J by 7 bases, with 6 bases of the junction left unmatched. Germline CDR1 MGHRA, CDR2 YSYEKL. The CDR3 nucleotides read TGCGCCAGCAGCCAACAGGACAGGGGAGGACAGCCCCAGCATTTT. It is translated as CASSQQDRGGQPQHF.

The chain carries TRBV28 and TRBJ2-7; a weak D match, TRBD2 (5 bases). CDR1 is MDHEN, CDR2 SYDVKM, per germline. CDR3 length: 12 amino acids. V lost 2 bases, J lost 7 bases, and 9 bases lay in between. Written as DNA, the CDR3 is TGTGCCAGCAGTTTAATGGGGAGTGAGCAGTACTTC. Amino acids: CASSLMGSEQYF.

This clone occurred a few times. This chain joins TRBV7-9 and TRBJ1-2; D perhaps matches TRBD1 (6 bases). The CDR3 loop spans 14 amino acids. Trimming cost V 1 base and J 8 bases, with 14 bases left between them. Germline CDR1 reads SEHNR; CDR2 reads FQNEAQ (reference sequence). The CDR3 protein is CASSLETGLYGYTF. Here the CDR3 DNA reads TGTGCCAGCAGCTTAGAAACAGGGCTCTACGGCTACACCTTC.

The CDR3 spells CASRAGQVWETQYF. DNA of the CDR3: TGTGCCAGCAGAGCTGGACAGGTCTGGGAGACCCAGTACTTC. V usage is TRBV11-2 and J usage is TRBJ2-5; 7 bases line up with TRBD1. The germline CDR1 and CDR2 sequences are SGHAT and FQNNGV. This CDR3 is built from 14 residues. Trimming at V came to 6 bases and at J to 5 bases, leaving 9 bases not matched to a gene.

The gene calls are TRBV6-1 and TRBJ2-5, with TRBD2 matching over 8 bases. With 2 bases clipped from V and 2 bases from J, the junction kept 7 bases outside the gene matches. Per the germline V gene, CDR1 is MNHNS and CDR2 is SASEGT. This CDR3 spans 16 amino acids. CDR3 in DNA: TGTGCCAGCAGTGAAACGCCGGGAGGGTTTCAAGAGACCCAGTACTTC. It codes for CASSETPGGFQETQYF.

The chain recombines TRBV7-9 with TRBJ2-1, with 7 bases identical to TRBD2. Germline lookup yields CDR1 SEHNR and CDR2 FQNEAQ (reference sequence). Trimming took 6 bases from V and 7 from J; bases not matched to a gene: 3. The CDR3 covers 12 residues. CDR3 region: CASRFGGNEQFF. CDR3 nucleotide sequence: TGTGCCAGCAGATTCGGGGGGAATGAGCAGTTCTTC.